This T cell receptor (beta chain) was identified during a study of blood T cell repertoires in COVID-19. Study details: PBMCs, B-cell-depleted T cells, or T cells were the source of the cDNA or gDNA that made up the material.

CDR3 size: 14 residues. Germline CDR1 and CDR2: MNHEY and SVGEGT. V lost 2 bases, J lost 4 bases, and 12 bases lay in between. The method was immunoSEQ multiplex PCR; TCRdb's version includes in-frame clones alone and lacks a portion of them. The repertoire consists of 64,000 or so clones, with more than 75% occurring once and the leading ten covering around 12%. This clone was counted a few times. The TCR originated in a man older than 75 with acute or convalescent COVID-19. The sample taken for sequencing was peripheral blood. V usage is TRBV6-2 or TRBV6-3 and J usage is TRBJ2-7; D gene ambiguous. CDR3 amino acids: CASSYPGEVYEQYF. Here the CDR3 DNA reads TGTGCCAGCAGTTACCCCGGTGAGGTATACGAGCAGTACTTC.